This TCR beta chain was recorded in a study of blood T cell repertoires in COVID-19. With 0 bases removed from V and 3 bases from J, the gap between germline ends came to 18 bases. Germline loops: CDR1 WNHNN, CDR2 SYGVQD (reference sequence). The CDR3 contains 18 residues. This clone appeared a few times. Sequenced by immunoSEQ multiplex PCR; TCRdb stores in-frame clones only, minus some. The sample contains 85,000 to 100,000 clones, around 67% of which appear only once. The sequenced material came from peripheral blood. This TCR was sampled from a woman in her sixties or seventies in a cohort sampled during active or convalescent COVID-19. The chain has TRBV10-1 and TRBJ1-5, with a tentative D call TRBD1 (5 bases). The CDR3 DNA sequence: TGCGCCAGCAGTGAGTCGAGTCAGGGTTGGGCATACAATCAGCCCCAGCATTTT. Its translation is CASSESSQGWAYNQPQHF.